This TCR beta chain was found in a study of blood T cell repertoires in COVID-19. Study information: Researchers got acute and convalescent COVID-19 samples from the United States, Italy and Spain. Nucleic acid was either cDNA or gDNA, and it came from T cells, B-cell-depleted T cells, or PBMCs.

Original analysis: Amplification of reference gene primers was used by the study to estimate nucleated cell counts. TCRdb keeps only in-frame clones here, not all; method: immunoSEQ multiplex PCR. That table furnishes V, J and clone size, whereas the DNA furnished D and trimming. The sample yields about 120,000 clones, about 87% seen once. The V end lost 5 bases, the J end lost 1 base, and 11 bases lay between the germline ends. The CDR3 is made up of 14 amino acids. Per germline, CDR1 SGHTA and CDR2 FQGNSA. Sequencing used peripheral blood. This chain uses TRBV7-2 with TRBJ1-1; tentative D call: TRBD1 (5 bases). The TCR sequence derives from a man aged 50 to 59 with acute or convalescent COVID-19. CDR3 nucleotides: TGTGCCAGCAGCGTTAACGGGGGGAACACTGAAGCTTTCTTT. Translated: CASSVNGGNTEAFF.